What follows are 31 T cell receptor beta chains derived from one specimen sequenced in a study of cytomegalovirus exposure and HLA in healthy donors (dated by TCRdb to about 2017). Libraries were made using the immunoSEQ multiplex PCR assay. For the multiplex PCR, a mixture combining 60 forward primers for TCR Vbeta segments and 13 reverse primers for TCR Jbeta segments was used. This is the immuneACCESS table as TCRdb keeps it, with only in-frame sequences that have V and J called. A part of the clones is gone; compared with another copy, unresolved V genes explain less than half, and the rest is unexplained. The sample table holds approximately 160,000 clones, of which over 70% were seen once. Over 3% of the sample comes from the top ten. Sequencing used PBMCs. The receptors come from a woman between 50 and 59 years old in good health and CMV-seropositive.

This clone appeared a single time. The CDR3 is CASSLELAEETQYF. In nucleotides, the CDR3 is TGTGCCAGCTCACTAGAACTAGCGGAAGAGACCCAGTACTTC. The J gene is TRBJ2-5, the V gene TRBV18; 8 nucleotides align to TRBD2. V lost 4 bases to trimming and J lost 3 bases; unmatched junction nucleotides: 4. The length of the CDR3 is 14 residues. Per germline, CDR1 KGHSH and CDR2 LQKENI. The variable domain in full, completed from reference TRBV18 and TRBJ2-5, reads NAGVMQNPRHLVRRRGQEARLRCSPMKGHSHVYWYRQLPEEGLKFMVYLQKENIIDESGMPKERFSAEFPKEGPSILRIQQVVRGDSAAYFCASSLELAEETQYFGPGTRLLVL.

CDR3 sequence reads: CASSLLLGTSGDRSYEQYF. CDR3 DNA sequence: TGTGCCAGCAGCCTACTACTCGGGACTAGCGGGGACCGCTCCTACGAGCAGTACTTC. The chain carries TRBV4-2 and TRBJ2-7; TRBD2 matches at 13 bases. Trimming cost V 4 bases and J 0 bases; bases outside gene matches: 12. The CDR3 has 19 residues. Germline V gene lookup returns CDR1 LGHNA and CDR2 YNFKEQ.

This chain uses TRBV4-3 with TRBJ2-1; 10 positions agree with TRBD2. The CDR3 extends over 16 amino acids. Germline V gene data show CDR1 as LGHNA and CDR2 as YSLEER. V was pared by 3 bases and J by 2 bases, with 4 bases of the junction left unmatched. CDR3 region: CASSQSLAGAYNEQFF. The CDR3 bases are TGCGCCAGCAGCCAGAGTCTAGCGGGGGCCTACAATGAGCAGTTCTTC.

The chain joins TRBV5-1 to TRBJ2-7, with 7 nucleotides matching TRBD1. The CDR3 length is 13 residues. The germline V gene has CDR1 SGHRS and CDR2 YFSETQ. After removal of 4 bases from V and 2 bases from J, the junction contained 3 bases not matched to a gene. Here the CDR3 DNA reads TGCGCCAGCAGCCCGACAGGGACCTACGAGCAGTACTTC. Amino acids: CASSPTGTYEQYF.

In its sample, this clone was seen a few times. This chain uses TRBV28 with TRBJ2-7; the match to TRBD1 covers 8 bases. This CDR3 is built from 15 residues. V trimming: 6 bases; J trimming: 5 bases; junction bases outside the gene matches: 12. The V gene's germline CDR1 is MDHEN and CDR2 SYDVKM. The CDR3 here is CASRPVGQGLDEQYF. CDR3 coding DNA: TGTGCCAGCAGACCCGTCGGACAGGGTTTGGACGAGCAGTACTTC.

J is TRBJ2-7 and V is TRBV5-1, with TRBD1 identical over 7 bases. Germline V lookup: CDR1 SGHRS, CDR2 YFSETQ. J gave up 6 bases and V 4 bases, and 10 bases lay outside the gene matches. CDR3 length: 14 residues. The CDR3 loop reads CASSPGQVWGEQYF. The CDR3 nucleotides read TGCGCCAGCAGCCCTGGACAGGTGTGGGGCGAGCAGTACTTC.

This clone showed up many times. The rearrangement joins TRBV27 to TRBJ2-7; TRBD1 might be the D (7 bases). Germline CDR1 reads MNHEY; CDR2 reads SMNVEV (reference sequence). CDR3 length: 15 residues. V was cut by 4 bases and J by 4 bases, with 17 bases left in between. The CDR3 sequence: CASSWGGGTVYEQYF. CDR3 nucleotides: TGTGCCAGCAGTTGGGGCGGAGGGACAGTTTACGAGCAGTACTTC.

J is TRBJ1-5 and V is TRBV10-3; D remains ambiguous. The germline V gene has CDR1 ENHRY and CDR2 SYGVKD. This CDR3 has 15 amino acids. The germline V and J ends were trimmed by 0 bases and 0 bases, with 6 bases remaining between them. The CDR3 DNA reads as TGTGCCATCAGTGAGTCACAGAATAGCAATCAGCCCCAGCATTTT. It is translated as CAISESQNSNQPQHF.

J is TRBJ2-2 and V is TRBV7-2, with 7 nucleotides matching TRBD2. Germline V lookup: CDR1 SGHTA, CDR2 FQGNSA. CDR3 size: 17 residues. The junction had 11 bases not matched to a gene; V was cut back by 4 bases and J by 3 bases. In DNA form, the CDR3 reads TGTGCCAGCAGCTATAACACGCCTAGCGGAGACACCGGGGAGCTGTTTTTT. It specifies CASSYNTPSGDTGELFF.

The chain is built from TRBV5-4 and TRBJ1-1; TRBD1 matches 9 bases. The junction had 9 bases not matched to a gene; V was cut back by 5 bases and J by 10 bases. Germline V CDR1 and CDR2: SGHNT, YYREEE (reference sequence). The CDR3 totals 13 residues. The CDR3 DNA is TGTGCCAGCAGACCTATACAGGGGGCGCGAGCTTTCTTT. Protein sequence: CASRPIQGARAFF.

The rearrangement links TRBV28 to TRBJ1-1; D gene unclear. V shed 3 bases and J shed 11 bases, with 10 bases lying between them. This CDR3 has 11 residues. Germline CDR1 and CDR2: MDHEN and SYDVKM. CDR3 bases: TGTGCCAGCAGTTTGTTCTCTAGGGCTTTCTTT. Translating it yields CASSLFSRAFF.

This rearrangement joins TRBV2 to TRBJ1-1; a possible D gene is TRBD1 (6 bases). The CDR3 runs to 14 residues. In germline, CDR1 is SNHLY, CDR2 FYNNEI. V lost 0 bases to trimming and J lost 8 bases, with 13 bases between them. The CDR3 nucleotides are TGTGCCAGCAGTGAAGCGCCAGGGGCCAGGGAAGCTTTCTTT. It specifies CASSEAPGAREAFF.

V is TRBV7-3 and J is TRBJ2-3; D might be TRBD2 (5 bases). The germline V and J ends were trimmed by 5 bases and 10 bases, with 16 bases remaining between them. This CDR3 comprises 13 residues. Germline V gene data show CDR1 as SGHTA and CDR2 as FQGTGA. This CDR3 reads CASSPTQGGAQYF. The CDR3 bases are TGTGCCAGCAGCCCGACCCAAGGAGGAGCGCAGTATTTT. Drawing the rest from reference TRBV7-3 and TRBJ2-3, the complete variable domain is GAGVSQTPSNKVTEKGKYVELRCDPISGHTALYWYRQSLGQGPEFLIYFQGTGAADDSGLPNDRFFAVRPEGSVSTLKIQRTERGDSAVYLCASSPTQGGAQYFGPGTRLTVL.

The rearrangement links TRBV29-1 to TRBJ2-7, with D possibly being TRBD1 (6 bases). Germline loops: CDR1 SQVTM, CDR2 ANQGSEA. With 3 bases removed from V and 6 bases from J, the gap between germline ends came to 15 bases. CDR3 size: 13 residues. CDR3 sequence: CSVESQGTSEQYF. The CDR3 region has the DNA TGCAGCGTTGAGTCTCAGGGGACGAGCGAGCAGTACTTC.

In nucleotides, the CDR3 is TGTGCCAGCAGCCCGAAGTCTAGCGGGCTAGCTGTCACCGGGGAGCTGTTTTTT. Translating gives CASSPKSSGLAVTGELFF. The chain combines TRBV5-5 with TRBJ2-2, with 8 bases fitting TRBD2. This CDR3 spans 18 amino acids. V lost 4 bases and J lost 4; bases outside the gene matches: 15. Germline values: CDR1 SGHKS, CDR2 YYEKEE (reference sequence).

The chain uses TRBV13 and TRBJ2-1; 7 nucleotides match TRBD1. V trimming: 5 bases; J trimming: 8 bases; junction bases outside the gene matches: 6. The CDR3 is 13 residues long. Germline CDR1 PRHDT, CDR2 FYEKMQ (reference sequence). CDR3 bases: TGTGCCAGCAGCCCGAACAGGGGTGATGAGCAGTTCTTC. Translated, it gives CASSPNRGDEQFF.

V is TRBV7-2 and J is TRBJ1-5; TRBD1 is a possible D gene (6 bases). The germline CDR1 and CDR2 sequences are SGHTA and FQGNSA. The V end was cut by 6 bases, the J end by 7 bases, with 16 bases between. This CDR3 is 14 amino acids long. The CDR3 is CASRPPGEGQPQHF. The CDR3, as DNA: TGTGCCAGCAGGCCGCCAGGGGAGGGACAGCCCCAGCATTTT.

The chain joins TRBV5-4 to TRBJ2-1, with a possible D match to TRBD2 (6 bases). Germline V lookup: CDR1 SGHNT, CDR2 YYREEE (reference sequence). This CDR3 region has 16 residues. Trimming cost V 0 bases and J 5 bases, with 15 bases left between them. The chain's CDR3 is CASSLETGVPNNEQFF. The CDR3 nucleotides read TGTGCCAGCAGCTTGGAGACGGGAGTACCGAACAATGAGCAGTTCTTC.

Note on this clone: The identical CDR3 is also encoded by other nucleotide sequences in the sample. The chain uses TRBV19 and TRBJ1-2; 8 bases line up with TRBD1. With V trimmed by 5 bases and J by 2 bases, 1 base remained unmatched. This CDR3 has 13 amino acids. Germline assignment: CDR1 LNHDA and CDR2 SQIVND (reference sequence). The CDR3 sequence: CASSYRGNYGYTF. DNA for the CDR3: TGTGCCAGTAGTTACAGGGGGAACTATGGCTACACCTTC.

The V gene is TRBV5-1, the J gene TRBJ1-6; D not resolved. CDR1 is SGHRS and CDR2 is YFSETQ in the germline V gene. V lost 1 base to trimming and J lost 10 bases, with 12 bases between them. This CDR3 comprises 14 residues. The chain's CDR3 is CASSLLTLESPLHF. CDR3 DNA sequence: TGCGCCAGCAGCTTGTTGACCCTGGAGTCACCCCTCCACTTT.

The chain joins TRBV5-1 to TRBJ1-4; the D gene is possibly TRBD1 (6 bases). The V end lost 1 base, the J end lost 0 bases, and 13 bases lay between the germline ends. Germline CDR1 and CDR2: SGHRS and YFSETQ. The CDR3 runs to 17 residues. The CDR3 protein is CASSLSGGGATNEKLFF. The CDR3 bases are TGCGCCAGCAGCTTGTCGGGAGGGGGTGCAACTAATGAAAAACTGTTTTTT.

The gene calls are TRBV5-6 and TRBJ2-3, with D possibly being TRBD2 (7 bases). The V gene's germline CDR1 is SGHDT and CDR2 YYEEEE. The CDR3 covers 16 residues. V was trimmed by 2 bases and J by 2 bases, leaving 15 bases between them. The CDR3 coding sequence is TGTGCCAGCAGCTTTCCTTGGGGGGGGCCCACAGATACGCAGTATTTT. As protein: CASSFPWGGPTDTQYF.

This chain uses TRBV6-1 with TRBJ2-3; 7 nucleotides align to TRBD1. CDR3 length: 13 amino acids. Germline-derived CDR1 and CDR2 are MNHNS and SASEGT. V gave up 4 bases and J gave up 6 bases; unmatched junction bases: 4. CDR3 loop: CASSGQGGDTQYF. In nucleotides, the CDR3 is TGTGCCAGCAGTGGACAGGGTGGGGATACGCAGTATTTT.

The chain carries TRBV9 and TRBJ1-1; 7 nucleotides match TRBD1. The length of the CDR3 is 15 residues. Trimming at V came to 0 bases and at J to 4 bases, leaving 6 bases not matched to a gene. CDR1 is SGDLS and CDR2 is YYNGEE in the germline V gene. CDR3 DNA sequence: TGTGCCAGCAGCGTAGATGCAGGGGGTCCCACTGAAGCTTTCTTT. It encodes CASSVDAGGPTEAFF.

The CDR3 spells CASSRDSRPEQYF. The CDR3 nucleotides are TGCGCCAGCAGCCGGGACTCCAGGCCCGAGCAGTACTTC. This chain uses TRBV5-1 with TRBJ2-7; a weak D match, TRBD2 (6 bases). From germline, CDR1 is SGHRS and CDR2 YFSETQ. The CDR3 contains 13 residues. Trimming cost V 4 bases and J 6 bases, with 14 bases left between them. The full variable domain, in which reference TRBV5-1 and TRBJ2-7 provide the parts outside the CDR3, is KAGVTQTPRYLIKTRGQQVTLSCSPISGHRSVSWYQQTPGQGLQFLFEYFSETQRNKGNFPGRFSGRQFSNSRSEMNVSTLELGDSALYLCASSRDSRPEQYFGPGTRLTVT.

This chain uses TRBV5-4 with TRBJ1-2; TRBD1 aligns across 7 bases. V shed 0 bases and J 4 bases; nucleotides not matched to a gene: 3. CDR1 is SGHNT, CDR2 YYREEE, per germline (reference sequence). The CDR3 sequence is 14 residues long. The CDR3 DNA reads as TGTGCCAGCAGCTTGGAAGGGGGCGCCTATGGCTACACCTTC. This codes for CASSLEGGAYGYTF. The whole variable domain, remainder taken from reference TRBV5-4 and TRBJ1-2, is ETGVTQSPTHLIKTRGQQVTLRCSSQSGHNTVSWYQQALGQGPQFIFQYYREEENGRGNFPPRFSGLQFPNYSSELNVNALELDDSALYLCASSLEGGAYGYTFGSGTRLTVV.

This clone occurred a few times. The J gene is TRBJ2-6, the V gene TRBV19; TRBD2 is a possible D gene (5 bases). Germline CDR1 LNHDA, CDR2 SQIVND (reference sequence). Trimming shortened V by 6 bases and J by 6 bases, and 15 bases separated the two germline ends. The CDR3 length is 15 residues. Written as DNA, the CDR3 is TGTGCCAGTAGACTAGGGCCTCTGGAGGCCAACGTCCTGACTTTC. Protein sequence: CASRLGPLEANVLTF.

This clone came up once. The genes are TRBV30 and TRBJ2-5, with 12 bases lining up with TRBD2. V shed 5 bases, J shed 5 bases, and the junction held 3 bases outside the gene matches. CDR1 is GTSNPN and CDR2 is SVGIG in the germline V gene (reference sequence). CDR3 size: 13 residues. CDR3 in amino acids: CAWFLAGGETQYF. CDR3 DNA: TGTGCCTGGTTTCTAGCGGGAGGGGAGACCCAGTACTTC. Variable domain in full (rest from reference TRBV30 and TRBJ2-5): SQTIHQWPATLVQPVGSPLSLECTVEGTSNPNLYWYRQAAGRGLQLLFYSVGIGQISSEVPQNLSASRPQDRQFILSSKKLLLSDSGFYLCAWFLAGGETQYFGPGTRLLVL.

Only one count was recorded for this clone. The chain recombines TRBV9 with TRBJ2-1; TRBD2 aligns across 9 bases. The CDR3 length is 15 residues. J was trimmed by 7 bases and V by 4 bases; bases with no gene match: 9. Germline values: CDR1 SGDLS, CDR2 YYNGEE. This CDR3 is CASSPIAGELNEQFF. CDR3 DNA: TGTGCCAGCAGCCCCATAGCGGGAGAGCTGAATGAGCAGTTCTTC.

The genes are TRBV10-3 and TRBJ1-5; D call uncertain. This CDR3 contains 12 residues. Germline values: CDR1 ENHRY, CDR2 SYGVKD. V was clipped by 2 bases and J by 9 bases, with 8 bases between them. In nucleotides, the CDR3 is TGTGCCATCAGTGAGGCCGAGGGGCCCCAGCATTTT. It translates to CAISEAEGPQHF.

The chain recombines TRBV7-2 with TRBJ2-5; weak D call: TRBD1 (5 bases). CDR1 is SGHTA and CDR2 is FQGNSA in the germline V gene. CDR3 length: 14 amino acids. Between the trimmed V and J ends, which lost 2 bases and 1 base, there was a span of 8 bases. CDR3 residues: CASSLQGSQETQYF. The DNA for the CDR3 is TGTGCCAGCAGCTTACAGGGTTCCCAAGAGACCCAGTACTTC.